What follows is one T cell receptor (beta chain) and its context. Its recognized antigen is unknown. No much larger clone is present one base from it, and per-base qualities are unavailable. The CDR3 spans 16 residues, from the cysteine through the phenylalanine. Only the CDR3 DNA stays, 48 bases, in frame from base 1. Ends trimmed: V by 1 base, J by 6 bases; bases unmatched to a gene: 5. From the germline V gene (reference sequence), CDR1 is SEHNR and CDR2 is FQNEAQ. The data stem from a study of breast tumors, draining lymph nodes, adjacent tissues (dated by TCRdb to 2016 to 2018). Turning to the overall study: Breast cancer patients provided tumor, adjacent nontumor tissue and axillary lymph nodes, and the study compared the TCR beta repertoires across these three sources. In human breast cancer, the study set out to assess how tumor, surrounding tissue and draining lymph node repertoires relate to one another and whether T cells might be exchanged between them. The investigation overall reported the following: In luminal-like breast cancer, tumor and nontumor tissue repertoires resembled each other significantly more than in basal-like breast cancer. The study presented the conclusion that tumor T cells originate in lymph nodes as consistent with a hypothesis, not as something directly demonstrated. The data were judged consistent with most tumor T cells deriving from the lymph node and then expanding within tumor tissue. Tumors showed preferential V and J gene usage, and their T-cell repertoire diversity fell below that of lymph nodes yet above that of nontumor tissue.

Sequencing used an Illumina HiSeq 2000. TCR beta chain libraries were generated by multiplex PCR amplification. High-throughput sequencing was used to analyze the amplified TCR beta chain products. Through fastp at Q25 and MiXCR, TCRdb rebuilt clones from the public reads, retaining in-frame beta chains. Rows are combined by CDR3 protein, so each entry shows the most common genes and DNA. This sample lists over 60,000 distinct CDR3 sequences; around 52% were detected once. The top ten clones comprise about 19% of the sample. This receptor was taken from a female donor with breast cancer. Some clones in this sample may be carry-over from other donors' samples. Source material: breast tumor tissue. Recombination connected TRBV7-9 to TRBJ1-4; 10 of the junction bases match TRBD1. Here the CDR3 is given as CASSLVGGTGDEKLFF. The DNA is as follows: TGTGCCAGCAGCTTAGTCGGCGGGACAGGGGATGAAAAACTGTTTTTT.